Each of the 12 T cell receptor beta chains below was sequenced from the same sample in a study of OX40 agonist ivuxolimab in advanced cancers. Here immunoSEQ multiplex PCR was the method, and the copy in TCRdb shows in-frame clones only, minus some. This table holds over 30,000 clones, 82% found once. This sample comprised CD4+ or CD8+ T cells sorted from blood, obtained in a trial of the OX40 agonist ivuxolimab. These receptors were collected from an adult with an advanced solid tumor such as melanoma, head and neck, liver or kidney cancer.

The chain couples TRBV18 to TRBJ2-6; D ambiguous. Germline assignment: CDR1 KGHSH and CDR2 LQKENI. There are 13 residues in the CDR3. Trimming took 4 bases from V and 12 from J, leaving 13 bases between them. CDR3 bases: TGTGCCAGCTCACAAGATGAGGTCGGCGTCCTGACTTTC. Translating gives CASSQDEVGVLTF. The variable domain in full, with the rest retrieved from reference TRBV18 and TRBJ2-6, is NAGVMQNPRHLVRRRGQEARLRCSPMKGHSHVYWYRQLPEEGLKFMVYLQKENIIDESGMPKERFSAEFPKEGPSILRIQQVVRGDSAAYFCASSQDEVGVLTFGAGSRLTVL.

This clone was seen only a few times. V usage is TRBV5-4 and J usage is TRBJ2-7; no firm D call. V was cut by 1 base and J by 6 bases, with 8 bases left in between. Germline CDR1 SGHNT, CDR2 YYREEE (reference sequence). The length of the CDR3 is 12 residues. The CDR3 nucleotides read TGTGCCAGCAGCTTGTACGGGCGCGAGCAGTACTTC. This encodes CASSLYGREQYF.

This sequence joins TRBV30 and TRBJ2-2; the D call may be TRBD1 or TRBD2 (6 bases each). CDR1 and CDR2 from the germline V gene are GTSNPN and SVGIG (reference sequence). The CDR3 has 17 residues. V lost 0 bases and J lost 4, with 18 bases in between. The chain's CDR3 is CAWSVTRSGAGTGELFF. CDR3 coding DNA: TGTGCCTGGAGTGTAACCCGTTCGGGGGCCGGCACCGGGGAGCTGTTTTTT. The variable domain in full, completed from reference TRBV30 and TRBJ2-2, reads SQTIHQWPATLVQPVGSPLSLECTVEGTSNPNLYWYRQAAGRGLQLLFYSVGIGQISSEVPQNLSASRPQDRQFILSSKKLLLSDSGFYLCAWSVTRSGAGTGELFFGEGSRLTVL.

The chain joins TRBV7-3 to TRBJ1-1; TRBD1 matches at 7 bases. The V and J ends lost 5 bases and 7 bases, in that order; junction bases with no gene match: 7. Per the germline V gene, CDR1 is SGHTA and CDR2 is FQGTGA. This CDR3 is built from 13 residues. Here the CDR3 DNA reads TGTGCCAGCAGCACCTCTACAGGGGTTGAAGCTTTCTTT. Residues: CASSTSTGVEAFF.

V gene TRBV10-3 combines with J gene TRBJ1-5; TRBD1 agrees at 10 bases. V gave up 10 bases and J gave up 6 bases; unmatched junction bases: 12. Per the germline V gene, CDR1 is ENHRY and CDR2 is SYGVKD. The CDR3 is 15 amino acids. The CDR3 here is CATRRGTGDLQPQHF. In DNA, the CDR3 is TGTGCCACACGGCGGGGGACAGGGGACCTTCAGCCCCAGCATTTT.

J is TRBJ2-1 and V is TRBV7-6, with D possibly matching TRBD2 (5 bases). The CDR3 length is 14 residues. V lost 5 bases to trimming and J lost 7 bases, with 15 bases between them. CDR1 and CDR2 (germline): SGHVS, FNYEAQ. CDR3 sequence: CASSPNELGNEQFF. The DNA for the CDR3 is TGTGCCAGCAGCCCCAATGAACTAGGGAATGAGCAGTTCTTC.

This clone was seen once. The same CDR3 is also encoded by other DNA sequences in this sample. The chain recombines TRBV9 with TRBJ2-5; 13 nucleotides align to TRBD2. The length of the CDR3 is 15 residues. Germline trimming cut 2 bases from V and 4 bases from J; bases unmatched to any gene: 2. Germline V lookup: CDR1 SGDLS, CDR2 YYNGEE. CDR3 nucleotides: TGTGCCAGCAGCGTTGGGACTAGCGGGACAGAGACCCAGTACTTC. Translated: CASSVGTSGTETQYF.

V is TRBV4-3 and J is TRBJ1-1; weak D call: TRBD1 (6 bases). Per germline, CDR1 LGHNA and CDR2 YSLEER. V was trimmed by 0 bases and J by 6 bases, leaving 11 bases between them. The CDR3 totals 14 residues. The CDR3 coding sequence is TGCGCCAGCAGCCAAGACAGGGGATTATCTGAAGCTTTCTTT. Amino acid sequence: CASSQDRGLSEAFF.

This clone has more than one count but fewer than ten. V is TRBV28 and J is TRBJ2-7, with D maybe TRBD1 (5 bases). The CDR3 spans 19 residues. Trimming shortened V by 5 bases and J by 4 bases, and 30 bases separated the two germline ends. CDR1 is MDHEN, CDR2 SYDVKM, per germline. CDR3 nucleotides: TGTGCCAGCAGTCCCCCGGACCACCTCCGACAGAACAATTATTACGAGCAGTACTTC. This codes for CASSPPDHLRQNNYYEQYF.

CDR3 sequence: CASANMNTEAFF. In DNA form, the CDR3 reads TGTGCTAGTGCCAACATGAACACTGAAGCTTTCTTT. This chain connects TRBV12-5 to TRBJ1-1; no clear D gene. V gave up 7 bases and J gave up 0 bases, with 6 bases separating them. This CDR3 is built from 12 residues. The germline gives CDR1 LGHNT, CDR2 FRNRAP.

The chain recombines TRBV27 with TRBJ2-2; D gene ambiguous. The CDR3 length is 11 residues. Trimming cost V 6 bases and J 4 bases, with 3 bases left between them. Germline CDR1 is MNHEY and CDR2 is SMNVEV (reference sequence). CDR3 in amino acids: CASRSTGELFF. The DNA for the CDR3 is TGTGCCAGCAGATCCACCGGGGAGCTGTTTTTT.

The gene calls are TRBV5-4 and TRBJ1-2; D perhaps matches TRBD1 (5 bases). From germline, CDR1 is SGHNT and CDR2 YYREEE (reference sequence). This CDR3 is 14 amino acids long. The V end lost 2 bases, the J end lost 0 bases, and 8 bases lay between the germline ends. The CDR3 coding sequence is TGTGCCAGCAGCTTTGACAGCCCTAACTATGGCTACACCTTC. Residues: CASSFDSPNYGYTF.